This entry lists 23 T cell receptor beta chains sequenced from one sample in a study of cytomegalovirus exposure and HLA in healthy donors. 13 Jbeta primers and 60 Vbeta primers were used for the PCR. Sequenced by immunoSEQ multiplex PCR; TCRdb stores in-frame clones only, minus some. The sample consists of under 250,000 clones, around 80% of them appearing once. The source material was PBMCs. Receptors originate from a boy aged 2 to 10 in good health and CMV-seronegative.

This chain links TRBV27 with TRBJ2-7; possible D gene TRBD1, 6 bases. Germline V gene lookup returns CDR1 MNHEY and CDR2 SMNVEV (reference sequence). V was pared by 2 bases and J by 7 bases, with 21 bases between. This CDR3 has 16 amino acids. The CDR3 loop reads CASSLNADRLGGEQYF. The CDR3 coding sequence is TGTGCCAGCAGTTTAAACGCCGACAGGTTAGGTGGGGAGCAGTACTTC.

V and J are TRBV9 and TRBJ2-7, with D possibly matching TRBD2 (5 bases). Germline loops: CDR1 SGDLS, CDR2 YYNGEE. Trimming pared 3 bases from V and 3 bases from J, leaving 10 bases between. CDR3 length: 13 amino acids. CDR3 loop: CASSAHGDYEQYF. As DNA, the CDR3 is TGTGCCAGCAGCGCCCACGGGGACTACGAGCAGTACTTC.

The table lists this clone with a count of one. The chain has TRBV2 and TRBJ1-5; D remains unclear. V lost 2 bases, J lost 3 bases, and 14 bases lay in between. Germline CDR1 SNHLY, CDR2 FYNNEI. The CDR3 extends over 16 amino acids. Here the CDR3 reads CASSEHSARFNQPQHF. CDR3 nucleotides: TGTGCCAGCAGTGAACATTCCGCCAGGTTCAATCAGCCCCAGCATTTT.

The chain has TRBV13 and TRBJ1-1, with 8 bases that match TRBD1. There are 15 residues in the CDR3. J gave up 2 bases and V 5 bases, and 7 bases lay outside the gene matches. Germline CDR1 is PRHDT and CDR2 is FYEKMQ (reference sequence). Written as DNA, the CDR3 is TGTGCCAGCAGCCCAGACAGGGGAAGTAACACTGAAGCTTTCTTT. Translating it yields CASSPDRGSNTEAFF.

DNA for the CDR3: TGTGCCAGCCCCCCGGGAGTCGGACGCCAGAACACTGAAGCTTTCTTT. This gives the protein CASPPGVGRQNTEAFF. This sequence joins TRBV19 and TRBJ1-1, with D unclear. Trimming cost V 9 bases and J 1 base, with 21 bases left between them. The CDR3 totals 16 residues. Germline-derived CDR1 and CDR2 are LNHDA and SQIVND (reference sequence).

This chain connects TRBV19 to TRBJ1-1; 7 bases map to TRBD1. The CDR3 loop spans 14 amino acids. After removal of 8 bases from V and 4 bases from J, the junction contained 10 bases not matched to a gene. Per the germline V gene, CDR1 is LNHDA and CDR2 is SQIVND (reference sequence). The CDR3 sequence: CASGSGGRSTEAFF. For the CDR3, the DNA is TGTGCCAGTGGATCAGGGGGTAGGAGCACTGAAGCTTTCTTT.

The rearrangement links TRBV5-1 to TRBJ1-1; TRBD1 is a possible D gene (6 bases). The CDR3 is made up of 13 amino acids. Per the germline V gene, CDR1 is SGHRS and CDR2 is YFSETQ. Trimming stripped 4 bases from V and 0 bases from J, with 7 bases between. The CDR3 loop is CASSGQLNTEAFF. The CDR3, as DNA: TGCGCCAGCAGCGGACAGTTGAACACTGAAGCTTTCTTT.

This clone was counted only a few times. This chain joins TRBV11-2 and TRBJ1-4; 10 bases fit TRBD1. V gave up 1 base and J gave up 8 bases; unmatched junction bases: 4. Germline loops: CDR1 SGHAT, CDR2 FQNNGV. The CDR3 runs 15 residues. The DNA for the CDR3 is TGTGCCAGCAGCTTAGGACAGGGGGCTACGGAAAAACTGTTTTTT. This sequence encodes CASSLGQGATEKLFF.

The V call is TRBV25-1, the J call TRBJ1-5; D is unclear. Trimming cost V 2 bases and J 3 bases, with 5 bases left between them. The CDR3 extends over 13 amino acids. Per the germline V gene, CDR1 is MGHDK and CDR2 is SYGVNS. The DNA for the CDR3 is TGTGCCAGCAGTGAACAGGTCAATCAGCCCCAGCATTTT. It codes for CASSEQVNQPQHF.

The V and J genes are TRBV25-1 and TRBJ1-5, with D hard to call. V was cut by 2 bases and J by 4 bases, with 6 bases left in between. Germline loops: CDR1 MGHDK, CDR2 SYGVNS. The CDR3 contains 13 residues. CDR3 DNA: TGTGCCAGCAGTGAAGGGAGGAATCAGCCCCAGCATTTT. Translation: CASSEGRNQPQHF. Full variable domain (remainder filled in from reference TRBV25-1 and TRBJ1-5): EADIYQTPRYLVIGTGKKITLECSQTMGHDKMYWYQQDPGMELHLIHYSYGVNSTEKGDLSSESTVSRIRTEHFPLTLESARPSHTSQYLCASSEGRNQPQHFGDGTRLSIL.

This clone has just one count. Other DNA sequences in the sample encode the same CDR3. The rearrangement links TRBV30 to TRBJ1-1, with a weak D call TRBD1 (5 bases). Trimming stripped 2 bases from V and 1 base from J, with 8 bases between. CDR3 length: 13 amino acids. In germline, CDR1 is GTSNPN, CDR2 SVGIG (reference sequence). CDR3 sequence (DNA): TGTGCCTGGAGTATGGGGCGGAACACTGAAGCTTTCTTT. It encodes CAWSMGRNTEAFF.

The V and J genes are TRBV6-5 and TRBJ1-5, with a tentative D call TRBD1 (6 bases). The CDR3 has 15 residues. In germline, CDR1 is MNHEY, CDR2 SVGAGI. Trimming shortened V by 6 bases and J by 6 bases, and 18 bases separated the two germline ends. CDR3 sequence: CASRTRTEWSQPQHF. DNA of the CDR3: TGTGCCAGCAGAACCCGGACAGAATGGAGTCAGCCCCAGCATTTT.

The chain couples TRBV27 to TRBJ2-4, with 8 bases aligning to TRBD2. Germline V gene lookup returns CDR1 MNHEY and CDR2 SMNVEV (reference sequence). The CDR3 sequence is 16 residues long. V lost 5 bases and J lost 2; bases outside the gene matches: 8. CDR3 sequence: CASSPQREFTKNIQYF. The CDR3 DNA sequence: TGTGCCAGCAGTCCCCAGCGGGAGTTTACCAAAAACATTCAGTACTTC.

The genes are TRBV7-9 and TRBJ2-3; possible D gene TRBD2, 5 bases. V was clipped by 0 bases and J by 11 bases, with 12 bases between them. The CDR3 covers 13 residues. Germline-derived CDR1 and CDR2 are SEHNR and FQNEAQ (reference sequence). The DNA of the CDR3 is TGTGCCAGCAGCTTAGCGTCTGGCGGGCAGCAGTATTTT. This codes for CASSLASGGQQYF. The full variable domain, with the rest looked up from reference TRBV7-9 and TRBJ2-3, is DTGVSQNPRHKITKRGQNVTFRCDPISEHNRLYWYRQTLGQGPEFLTYFQNEAQLEKSRLLSDRFSAERPKGSFSTLEIQRTEQGDSAMYLCASSLASGGQQYFGPGTRLTVL.

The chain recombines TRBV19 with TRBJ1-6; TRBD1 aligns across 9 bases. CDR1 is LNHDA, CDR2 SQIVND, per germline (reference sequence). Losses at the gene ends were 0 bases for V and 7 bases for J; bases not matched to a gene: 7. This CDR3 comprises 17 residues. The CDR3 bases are TGTGCCAGTAGTATAGATGGGGGACAGGGTGTAAATTCACCCCTCCACTTT. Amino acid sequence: CASSIDGGQGVNSPLHF. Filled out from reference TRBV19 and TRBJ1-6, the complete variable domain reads DGGITQSPKYLFRKEGQNVTLSCEQNLNHDAMYWYRQDPGQGLRLIYYSQIVNDFQKGDIAEGYSVSREKKESFPLTVTSAQKNPTAFYLCASSIDGGQGVNSPLHFGNGTRLTVT.

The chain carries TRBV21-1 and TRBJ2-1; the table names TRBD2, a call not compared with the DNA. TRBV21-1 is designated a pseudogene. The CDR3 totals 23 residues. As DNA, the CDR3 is TGTGCCAGCAGCAAAGAGGACCGCACTAACTATAATCCCCGGGAAGGCTCCTACAATGAGCAGTTCTTC. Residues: CASSKEDRTNYNPREGSYNEQFF.

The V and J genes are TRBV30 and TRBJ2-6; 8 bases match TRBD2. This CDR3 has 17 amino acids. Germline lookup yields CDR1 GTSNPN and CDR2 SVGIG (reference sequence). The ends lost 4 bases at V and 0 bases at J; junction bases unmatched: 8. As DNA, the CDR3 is TGTGCCTGGACAGGCGGGGGGCCCAGCTCTGGGGCCAACGTCCTGACTTTC. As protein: CAWTGGGPSSGANVLTF.

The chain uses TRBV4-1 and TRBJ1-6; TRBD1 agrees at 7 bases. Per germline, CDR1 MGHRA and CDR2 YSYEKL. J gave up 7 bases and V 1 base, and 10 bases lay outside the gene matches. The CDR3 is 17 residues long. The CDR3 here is CASSQGMYGTVNSPLHF. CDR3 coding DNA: TGCGCCAGCAGCCAAGGAATGTACGGGACAGTCAATTCACCCCTCCACTTT.

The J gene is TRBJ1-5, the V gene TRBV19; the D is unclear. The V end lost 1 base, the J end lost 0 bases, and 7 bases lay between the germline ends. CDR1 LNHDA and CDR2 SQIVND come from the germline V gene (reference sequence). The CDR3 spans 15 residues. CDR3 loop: CASSIGGGSNQPQHF. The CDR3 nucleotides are TGTGCCAGTAGTATAGGAGGCGGTAGCAATCAGCCCCAGCATTTT.

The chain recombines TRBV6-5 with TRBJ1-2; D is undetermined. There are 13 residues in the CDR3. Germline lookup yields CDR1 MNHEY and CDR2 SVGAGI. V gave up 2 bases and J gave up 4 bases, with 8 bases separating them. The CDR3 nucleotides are TGTGCCAGCAGTTACGGCAGAATCTATGGCTACACCTTC. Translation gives CASSYGRIYGYTF.

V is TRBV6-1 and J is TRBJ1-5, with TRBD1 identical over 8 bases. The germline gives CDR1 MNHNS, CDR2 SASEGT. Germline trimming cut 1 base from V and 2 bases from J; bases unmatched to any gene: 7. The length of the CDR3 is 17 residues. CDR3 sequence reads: CASSEGGRGPGNQPQHF. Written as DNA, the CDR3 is TGTGCCAGCAGTGAAGGTGGCAGGGGGCCGGGCAATCAGCCCCAGCATTTT.

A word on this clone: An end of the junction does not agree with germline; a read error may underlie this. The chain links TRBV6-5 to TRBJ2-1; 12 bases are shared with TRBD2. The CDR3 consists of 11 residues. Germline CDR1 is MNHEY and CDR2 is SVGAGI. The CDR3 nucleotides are TGTGCCAGCGGACTAGCGGGACAAGCGGTCTTC. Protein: CASGLAGQAVF.

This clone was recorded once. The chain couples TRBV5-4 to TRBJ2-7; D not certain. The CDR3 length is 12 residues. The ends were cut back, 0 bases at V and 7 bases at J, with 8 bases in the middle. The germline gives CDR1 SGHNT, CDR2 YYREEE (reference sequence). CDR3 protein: CASSLGQSEQYF. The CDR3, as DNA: TGTGCCAGCAGCTTGGGGCAGTCGGAGCAGTACTTC.